The sequence of this TCR beta chain was determined in a study of siplizumab effects on memory and regulatory T cells. Some clones are missing from TCRdb's copy, which holds only in-frame ones; the method was immunoSEQ multiplex PCR. The data hold under 100,000 clones, with around 94% observed a single time. This clone occurred once. Trimming removed 8 bases at V and 4 bases at J, with 24 bases between. Germline CDR1 is MDHEN and CDR2 is SYDVKM. CDR3 length equals 17 residues. This rearrangement joins TRBV28 to TRBJ2-1; a possible D gene is TRBD2 (6 bases). Sequenced input: non-Treg CD4+ T cells sorted from blood. This TCR was sampled from a human donor in good health. DNA of the CDR3: TGTGCCAGCGGAGGGATTACCCGGCGAGTTAGATACAATGAGCAGTTCTTC. It specifies CASGGITRRVRYNEQFF.